Each of the 32 T cell receptor beta chains below was sequenced from the same sample in a study of T cell repertoires in ileal Crohn's disease (dated by TCRdb to the late 2010s). The time point label of this sample denotes: neoterminal ileum biopsy at postoperative endoscopy, about 6 months after surgery. The library was generated by the immunoSEQ multiplex PCR assay. This immuneACCESS table, as held by TCRdb, lists in-frame sequences with V and J called but not all clones. Of the missing ones, under half trace to an unresolved V gene in checked studies; the others have no known cause. The sample table lists about 60,000 clones, roughly nine tenths of them with a count of one. The ten biggest clones cover approximately 2% of the sample. The sequencing input was ileal tissue. Receptors originate from an adult with Crohn's disease.

The chain has TRBV5-4 and TRBJ2-3; 7 bases line up with TRBD2. Per germline, CDR1 SGHNT and CDR2 YYREEE (reference sequence). The ends lost 2 bases at V and 1 base at J; junction bases unmatched: 7. There are 16 residues in the CDR3. The CDR3 coding sequence is TGTGCCAGCAGCTTAAACGGGAGGTCGGGCACAGATACGCAGTATTTT. Translating it yields CASSLNGRSGTDTQYF.

J is TRBJ2-3 and V is TRBV4-2; 9 bases line up with TRBD2. The CDR3 is made up of 17 amino acids. J gave up 5 bases and V 3 bases, and 12 bases lay outside the gene matches. The germline V gene has CDR1 LGHNA and CDR2 YNFKEQ. Here the CDR3 reads CASSQSTGAGGEDTQYF. The DNA for the CDR3 is TGTGCCAGCAGCCAGTCCACGGGAGCGGGGGGCGAAGATACGCAGTATTTT.

The chain combines TRBV7-9 with TRBJ2-7, with D perhaps TRBD2 (5 bases). With 3 bases removed from V and 6 bases from J, the gap between germline ends came to 15 bases. Germline-derived CDR1 and CDR2 are SEHNR and FQNEAQ (reference sequence). The CDR3 runs to 14 residues. The CDR3, as DNA: TGTGCCAGCAGCTTCGACGGGATTGCGGGCGAGCAGTACTTC. Its translation is CASSFDGIAGEQYF.

CDR3 DNA: TGTGCCAGCAGAGGACAGGGGGGAATTGAAAAACTGTTTTTT. Its translation: CASRGQGGIEKLFF. The chain combines TRBV7-9 with TRBJ1-4; TRBD1 matches at 10 bases. Trimming cost V 6 bases and J 7 bases; bases outside gene matches: 5. This CDR3 spans 14 amino acids. Germline assignment: CDR1 SEHNR and CDR2 FQNEAQ (reference sequence). The full variable domain, with the rest looked up from reference TRBV7-9 and TRBJ1-4, is DTGVSQNPRHKITKRGQNVTFRCDPISEHNRLYWYRQTLGQGPEFLTYFQNEAQLEKSRLLSDRFSAERPKGSFSTLEIQRTEQGDSAMYLCASRGQGGIEKLFFGSGTQLSVL.

V and J are TRBV15 and TRBJ1-1, with TRBD1 identical over 7 bases. The CDR3 loop spans 17 amino acids. Looked up from germline, CDR1 is LNHNV and CDR2 is YYDKDF (reference sequence). With 0 bases clipped from V and 10 bases from J, the junction kept 17 bases outside the gene matches. The CDR3, as DNA: TGTGCCACCAGCAGAGATACCCCCAGGGGGAGTCCGGAACGAGCTTTCTTT. Translation: CATSRDTPRGSPERAFF.

The chain employs TRBV19 and TRBJ1-6; D unresolved. The germline V gene encodes CDR1 LNHDA and CDR2 SQIVND (reference sequence). V lost 7 bases to trimming and J lost 9 bases, with 13 bases between them. The CDR3 totals 13 residues. CDR3 DNA sequence: TGTGCCAGTAAGGAACCGGGGAGTTCACCCCTCCACTTT. Protein: CASKEPGSSPLHF.

This clone has a handful of counts. J is TRBJ1-4 and V is TRBV9; 9 nucleotides agree with TRBD1. The CDR3 extends over 15 amino acids. Germline trimming cut 4 bases from V and 7 bases from J; bases unmatched to any gene: 8. Germline assignment: CDR1 SGDLS and CDR2 YYNGEE. In nucleotides, the CDR3 is TGTGCCAGCAGCATACAGGGGGCCAATGGTGAAAAACTGTTTTTT. It is translated as CASSIQGANGEKLFF.

The rearrangement uses TRBV27 and TRBJ2-7; 8 nucleotides align to TRBD2. Trimming removed 8 bases from V and 2 bases from J; junction bases left unmatched: 5. The length of the CDR3 is 13 residues. Germline V gene lookup returns CDR1 MNHEY and CDR2 SMNVEV (reference sequence). The DNA for the CDR3 is TGTGCCAGCCATAGGCGGGGGGCCTACGAGCAGTACTTC. Its translation is CASHRRGAYEQYF.

The chain combines TRBV7-3 with TRBJ2-1, with 8 bases fitting TRBD1. Losses at the gene ends were 2 bases for V and 1 base for J; bases not matched to a gene: 1. CDR1 and CDR2 from the germline V gene are SGHTA and FQGTGA. The CDR3 has 15 amino acids. CDR3 coding DNA: TGTGCCAGCAGCTTAGGGACAGGATCCTACAATGAGCAGTTCTTC. The encoded protein is CASSLGTGSYNEQFF.

In regard to this clone: Relative to the germline gene, one junction end is altered; a read error may explain this. The chain links TRBV12-5 to TRBJ2-5, with 8 bases matching TRBD1. This CDR3 is 12 amino acids long. CDR1 is LGHNT and CDR2 is FRNRAP in the germline V gene. CDR3 bases: TGTGCTAGTGGTCCGGACAGGGAGACCCGGTACTTC. Translating gives CASGPDRETRYF. The whole variable domain, remainder taken from reference TRBV12-5 and TRBJ2-5, is DARVTQTPRHKVTEMGQEVTMRCQPILGHNTVFWYRQTMMQGLELLAYFRNRAPLDDSGMPKDRFSAEMPDATLATLKIQPSEPRDSAVYFCASGPDRETRYFGPGTRLLVL.

The chain employs TRBV5-1 and TRBJ1-2; D is ambiguous. Germline V gives CDR1 SGHRS, CDR2 YFSETQ. V was clipped by 4 bases and J by 8 bases, with 12 bases between them. The CDR3 runs 12 residues. CDR3 DNA sequence: TGCGCCAGCAGCCCGGCTGGAGAGGGCTACACCTTC. Protein product: CASSPAGEGYTF.

This clone was seen just once. The gene calls are TRBV30 and TRBJ2-1; 9 nucleotides align to TRBD2. V shed 2 bases, J shed 7 bases, and the junction held 6 bases outside the gene matches. Germline CDR1 GTSNPN, CDR2 SVGIG (reference sequence). CDR3 length equals 14 residues. The CDR3 spells CAWSIAGGKNEQFF. In DNA form, the CDR3 reads TGTGCCTGGAGTATTGCGGGAGGGAAGAATGAGCAGTTCTTC. Using reference TRBV30 and TRBJ2-1 for the parts outside the CDR3, the full variable domain is SQTIHQWPATLVQPVGSPLSLECTVEGTSNPNLYWYRQAAGRGLQLLFYSVGIGQISSEVPQNLSASRPQDRQFILSSKKLLLSDSGFYLCAWSIAGGKNEQFFGPGTRLTVL.

The rearrangement uses TRBV6-1 and TRBJ1-1; D call uncertain. Germline V lookup: CDR1 MNHNS, CDR2 SASEGT. The CDR3 sequence is 17 residues long. V gave up 3 bases and J gave up 0 bases, with 17 bases separating them. CDR3 sequence: CASSETGRRGLNTEAFF. Here the CDR3 DNA reads TGTGCCAGCAGTGAGACGGGGAGACGAGGATTGAACACTGAAGCTTTCTTT.

The V gene is TRBV18, the J gene TRBJ2-6, with no clear D. CDR1 and CDR2 from the germline V gene are KGHSH and LQKENI. This CDR3 has 17 residues. Deletions cut 5 bases from V and 2 bases from J, with 16 bases between. The chain's CDR3 is CASSVVTMSPGANVLTF. CDR3 DNA sequence: TGTGCCAGCTCAGTAGTAACCATGTCTCCTGGGGCCAACGTCCTGACTTTC.

The chain combines TRBV15 with TRBJ2-1, with D perhaps TRBD1 (6 bases). V lost 0 bases, J lost 6 bases, and 12 bases lay in between. The CDR3 has 15 residues. CDR1 is LNHNV, CDR2 YYDKDF, per germline (reference sequence). DNA for the CDR3: TGTGCCACCAGCAGAGATTCGACAGGACCCAATGAGCAGTTCTTC. Protein sequence: CATSRDSTGPNEQFF.

The table lists this clone with a count of one. The chain couples TRBV7-2 to TRBJ1-1; weak D call: TRBD1 (5 bases). The CDR3 runs to 12 residues. Germline V gene sequence: CDR1 SGHTA, CDR2 FQGNSA. V was trimmed by 8 bases and J by 11 bases, leaving 18 bases between them. This chain's CDR3 is CASGQPPGGAFF. In DNA form, the CDR3 reads TGTGCCAGCGGACAACCGCCCGGGGGGGCTTTCTTT.

The J gene is TRBJ1-1, the V gene TRBV5-6; TRBD1 is a possible D gene (6 bases). The V end was cut by 5 bases, the J end by 0 bases, with 14 bases between. This CDR3 contains 15 residues. Germline-derived CDR1 and CDR2 are SGHDT and YYEEEE. The CDR3 protein is CASSHQGTMNTEAFF. CDR3 in DNA: TGTGCCAGCAGTCATCAGGGGACAATGAACACTGAAGCTTTCTTT.

V and J are TRBV18 and TRBJ2-7; 14 positions match TRBD2. The germline V gene has CDR1 KGHSH and CDR2 LQKENI. The CDR3 totals 18 residues. Trimming removed 2 bases from V and 3 bases from J; junction bases left unmatched: 9. In DNA form, the CDR3 reads TGTGCCAGCTCACCAACCAAGGGACTAGCGGGAGCCTACTACGAGCAGTACTTC. Translating gives CASSPTKGLAGAYYEQYF.

The rearrangement links TRBV2 to TRBJ1-2; 7 bases align to TRBD1. CDR3 length: 11 amino acids. Germline V CDR1 and CDR2: SNHLY, FYNNEI. The V segment lost 6 bases and the J segment 7 bases; nucleotides outside the gene matches: 2. This CDR3 reads CASRGDSGYTF. Written as DNA, the CDR3 is TGTGCCAGCAGGGGGGACAGTGGCTACACCTTC.

The CDR3 region is CASSWGRGRYTGELFF. The CDR3, as DNA: TGTGCCAGCAGTTGGGGCAGGGGTCGATACACCGGGGAGCTGTTTTTT. The chain links TRBV6-5 to TRBJ2-2; a weak D match, TRBD1 (6 bases). The CDR3 is 16 amino acids. With 4 bases removed from V and 3 bases from J, the gap between germline ends came to 15 bases. Per germline, CDR1 MNHEY and CDR2 SVGAGI.

The genes are TRBV6-4 and TRBJ2-3; 13 nucleotides match TRBD2. After removal of 6 bases from V and 0 bases from J, the junction contained 3 bases not matched to a gene. Germline CDR1 and CDR2: MRHNA and SNTAGT. This CDR3 is 16 amino acids long. The CDR3 DNA sequence: TGTGCCAGCAGACCACTAGCGGGGGGGAGCACAGATACGCAGTATTTT. Its translation is CASRPLAGGSTDTQYF.

The J gene is TRBJ2-3, the V gene TRBV4-2; 15 nucleotides align to TRBD2. This CDR3 is built from 17 residues. CDR1 and CDR2 (germline): LGHNA, YNFKEQ. The trim removed 3 bases at V and 3 bases at J, leaving 4 bases unmatched. The CDR3 coding sequence is TGTGCCAGCAGCCACGGACTAGCGGGGGGGCCGACAGATACGCAGTATTTT. The encoded protein is CASSHGLAGGPTDTQYF.

V usage is TRBV15 and J usage is TRBJ1-2, with 11 bases identical to TRBD1. Germline V CDR1 and CDR2: LNHNV, YYDKDF (reference sequence). The CDR3 consists of 16 residues. Trimming at V came to 1 base and at J to 8 bases, leaving 9 bases not matched to a gene. CDR3 nucleotide sequence: TGTGCCACCAGCAGAGCGAATTCGGGACAGGGGGTCGGCTACACCTTC. Protein sequence: CATSRANSGQGVGYTF.

The genes are TRBV30 and TRBJ2-4, with a tentative D call TRBD1 (7 bases). Trimming pared 7 bases from V and 6 bases from J, leaving 19 bases between. CDR1 GTSNPN and CDR2 SVGIG come from the germline V gene (reference sequence). CDR3 size: 14 residues. The CDR3 nucleotides read TGTGCCTATGAGGACAGGCGGGGATTAAACATTCAGTACTTC. Amino acid sequence: CAYEDRRGLNIQYF.

The CDR3 DNA sequence: TGTGCCAGCAGTCGCAGGGGTAGGGACACTGAAGCTTTCTTT. This sequence encodes CASSRRGRDTEAFF. The rearrangement links TRBV6-1 to TRBJ1-1; weak D call: TRBD1 (6 bases). Germline lookup yields CDR1 MNHNS and CDR2 SASEGT. Trimming shortened V by 5 bases and J by 3 bases, and 13 bases separated the two germline ends. There are 14 residues in the CDR3.

The V gene is TRBV29-1, the J gene TRBJ2-5; D possibly corresponds to TRBD1 (6 bases). This CDR3 comprises 12 residues. V was shortened by 5 bases and J by 5 bases, with 12 bases between the two germline ends. Germline V CDR1 and CDR2: SQVTM, ANQGSEA. The CDR3 spells CSVQTGIETQYF. The DNA for the CDR3 is TGCAGCGTTCAAACAGGGATCGAGACCCAGTACTTC.

The rearrangement links TRBV2 to TRBJ2-5; 11 bases are shared with TRBD2. Germline CDR1 is SNHLY and CDR2 is FYNNEI. CDR3 size: 14 residues. After removal of 6 bases from V and 4 bases from J, the junction contained 4 bases not matched to a gene. For the CDR3, the DNA is TGTGCCAGCAGCTATACTAGCGGGAGAGAGACCCAGTACTTC. It specifies CASSYTSGRETQYF.

The chain carries TRBV5-4 and TRBJ2-5, with unresolved D. The CDR3 runs to 13 residues. Trimming left V 0 bases short and J 3 bases short, with 6 bases between. Germline V gives CDR1 SGHNT, CDR2 YYREEE (reference sequence). In DNA, the CDR3 is TGTGCCAGCAGCTTGGCGTCAGAAGAGACCCAGTACTTC. It is translated as CASSLASEETQYF.

The V gene is TRBV27, the J gene TRBJ1-4, with TRBD1 matching over 7 bases. This CDR3 is 14 amino acids long. Germline values: CDR1 MNHEY, CDR2 SMNVEV (reference sequence). V was clipped by 6 bases and J by 8 bases; unmatched bases: 9. CDR3 nucleotides: TGTGCCAGCAGACGCCGACAGGGTAGGGAAAAACTGTTTTTT. Translating it yields CASRRRQGREKLFF.

The rearrangement uses TRBV12-5 and TRBJ2-7, with a weak D call TRBD1 (6 bases). Trimming stripped 5 bases from V and 2 bases from J, with 13 bases between. Germline lookup yields CDR1 LGHNT and CDR2 FRNRAP. The CDR3 length is 14 residues. In DNA, the CDR3 is TGTGCTAGTGGTCCCTCCGGGACACCCTACGAGCAGTACTTC. Its translation is CASGPSGTPYEQYF.

The chain carries TRBV5-1 and TRBJ1-1; D ambiguous. The germline V and J ends were trimmed by 3 bases and 3 bases, with 15 bases remaining between them. CDR3 size: 15 residues. Per germline, CDR1 SGHRS and CDR2 YFSETQ. CDR3: CASSSGEGRDTEAFF. The CDR3 DNA reads as TGCGCCAGCAGCTCTGGTGAGGGTCGGGACACTGAAGCTTTCTTT.

This sequence joins TRBV7-2 and TRBJ2-5; 10 positions match TRBD1. The CDR3 runs to 15 residues. Losses at the gene ends were 5 bases for V and 5 bases for J; bases not matched to a gene: 8. Germline V gene lookup returns CDR1 SGHTA and CDR2 FQGNSA. The CDR3 loop reads CASSLQGQGKETQYF. CDR3 nucleotide sequence: TGTGCCAGCAGCCTACAGGGACAGGGGAAGGAGACCCAGTACTTC.